The T cell receptor (beta chain) under discussion was sequenced for a study of cytomegalovirus exposure and HLA in healthy donors. As to this clone: Its antigen remains unknown.

The PCR had 60 Vbeta and 13 Jbeta primers. Using immunoSEQ multiplex PCR, the repertoire was profiled, and TCRdb retains in-frame clones only, with some absent. In the table there are under 150,000 clones, about 75% of which are singletons. Looked up from germline, CDR1 is SEHNR and CDR2 is FQNEAQ (reference sequence). This CDR3 spans 15 amino acids. The V end lost 3 bases, the J end lost 1 base, and 9 bases lay between the germline ends. Points from the study as a whole: Common viral pathogens seemed to be connected with several of the most significant clusters, according to a later analysis.

The chain has TRBV7-9 and TRBJ2-2; a possible D gene is TRBD1 (6 bases). This sequence was found in a woman in her twenties or thirties in good health and CMV-seronegative. The sequencing sample was made of PBMCs. The DNA of the CDR3 is TGTGCCAGCAGCTTGGCAGGGGTGAACACCGGGGAGCTGTTTTTT. Residues: CASSLAGVNTGELFF.